This T cell receptor (beta chain) was observed in a study of blood T cell repertoires in COVID-19. In the source study's methods: Amplifying reference gene primers gave estimates of nucleated cell counts. Sequencing was performed with immunoSEQ multiplex PCR; in TCRdb, only in-frame clones are kept and a portion is missing. From that table come the V and J calls and clone size; the DNA was used to work out D and trimming. The sample has more than 40,000 clones; approximately 85% are singletons. V gave up 3 bases and J gave up 0 bases; unmatched junction bases: 12. CDR3 length: 20 amino acids. The germline CDR1 and CDR2 sequences are SGHRS and YFSETQ.

The source is a human donor with acute or convalescent COVID-19. The donor label of this sample is uncertain. The chain has TRBV5-1 and TRBJ2-3; TRBD2 matches at 14 bases. Sequenced material: peripheral blood. CDR3 loop: CASSSGLAGGVDTSTDTQYF. DNA of the CDR3: TGCGCCAGCAGCTCAGGACTAGCGGGAGGTGTCGATACTAGCACAGATACGCAGTATTTT.